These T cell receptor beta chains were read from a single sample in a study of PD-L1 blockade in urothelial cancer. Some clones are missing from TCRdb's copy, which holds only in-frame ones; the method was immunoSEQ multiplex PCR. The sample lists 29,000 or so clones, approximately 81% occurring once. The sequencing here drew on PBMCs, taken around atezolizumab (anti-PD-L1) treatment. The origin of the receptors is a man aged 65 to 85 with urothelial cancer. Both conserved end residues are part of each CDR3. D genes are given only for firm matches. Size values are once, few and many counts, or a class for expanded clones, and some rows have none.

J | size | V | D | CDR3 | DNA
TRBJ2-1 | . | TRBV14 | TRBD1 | CASSRTGGYNEQFF | TGTGCCAGCAGCCGGACAGGGGGATACAATGAGCAGTTCTTC
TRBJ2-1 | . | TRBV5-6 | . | CASSLELWESSYNEQFF | TGTGCCAGCAGCTTGGAATTATGGGAGAGCTCCTACAATGAGCAGTTCTTC
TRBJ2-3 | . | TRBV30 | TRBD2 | CAWSVLSGSWADTQYF | TGTGCCTGGAGTGTACTAAGCGGGAGCTGGGCAGATACGCAGTATTTT
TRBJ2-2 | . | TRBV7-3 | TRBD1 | CAVDRGTGELFF | TGTGCCGTTGACAGGGGAACCGGGGAGCTGTTTTTT
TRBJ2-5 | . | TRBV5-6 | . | CASSLWPGVKTQYF | TGTGCCAGCAGCTTGTGGCCAGGGGTAAAGACCCAGTACTTC
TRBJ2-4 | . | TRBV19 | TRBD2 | CASSRLAGDVLAKNIQYF | TGTGCCAGTAGTAGACTAGCGGGAGACGTTCTAGCCAAAAACATTCAGTACTTC
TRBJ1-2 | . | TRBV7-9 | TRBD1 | CASSLLQGNYGYTF | TGTGCCAGCAGTTTGCTACAGGGGAACTATGGCTACACCTTC
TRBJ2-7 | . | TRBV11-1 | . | CASSLTGTHYEQYF | TGTGCCAGCAGCTTAACCGGGACACACTACGAGCAGTACTTC
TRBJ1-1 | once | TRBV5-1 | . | CASSRSGDPNTEAFF | TGCGCCAGCAGCCGCTCGGGAGACCCCAACACTGAAGCTTTCTTT
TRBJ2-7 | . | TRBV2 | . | CASSINLTSEQYF | TGTGCCAGCAGTATAAACTTGACTAGCGAGCAGTACTTC
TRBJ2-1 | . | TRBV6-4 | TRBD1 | CASSDPEDRVPYNEQFF | TGTGCCAGCAGTGACCCGGAGGACAGGGTCCCCTACAATGAGCAGTTCTTC
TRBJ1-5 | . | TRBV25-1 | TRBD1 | CASSGQGGQPQHF | TGTGCCAGCAGTGGACAGGGTGGTCAGCCCCAGCATTTT
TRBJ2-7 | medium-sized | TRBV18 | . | CASSPAAGLPSYEQYF | TGTGCCAGCTCACCAGCGGCAGGACTGCCTTCCTACGAGCAGTACTTC
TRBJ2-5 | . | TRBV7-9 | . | CASSLAGPYQETQYF | TGTGCCAGCAGCTTAGCGGGGCCGTACCAAGAGACCCAGTACTTC
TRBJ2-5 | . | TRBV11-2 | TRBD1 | CASSRDRARETQYF | TGTGCCAGCAGCCGTGACAGGGCCCGAGAGACCCAGTACTTC
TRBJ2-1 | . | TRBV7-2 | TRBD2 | CASSLTSGGAISSYNEQFF | TGTGCCAGCAGCTTAACTAGCGGGGGGGCCATTAGCTCCTACAATGAGCAGTTCTTC
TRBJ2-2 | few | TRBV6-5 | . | CASSYSQGGGELFF | TGTGCCAGCAGTTACTCTCAGGGTGGCGGGGAGCTGTTTTTT
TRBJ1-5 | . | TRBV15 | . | CATSRDPIGSGGNQPQHF | TGTGCCACCAGCAGAGATCCGATAGGGTCCGGGGGGAATCAGCCCCAGCATTTT
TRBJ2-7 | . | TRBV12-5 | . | CASGSTGEQYF | TGTGCTAGTGGTTCGACGGGGGAGCAGTACTTC
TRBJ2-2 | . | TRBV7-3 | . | CASSLLGNTGELFF | TGTGCCAGCAGCTTACTAGGAAACACCGGGGAGCTGTTTTTT
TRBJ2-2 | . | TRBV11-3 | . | CASSLEAGTNTGELFF | TGTGCCAGCAGCTTAGAGGCGGGGACTAACACCGGGGAGCTGTTTTTT
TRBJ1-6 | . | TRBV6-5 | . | CASSPTGFSPLHF | TGTGCCAGCAGTCCTACAGGGTTCTCACCCCTCCACTTT
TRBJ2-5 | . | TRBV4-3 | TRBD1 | CASSQRHQGALVTQYF | TGCGCCAGCAGCCAGAGACATCAGGGGGCGCTTGTGACCCAGTACTTC
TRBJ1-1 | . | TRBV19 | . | CASSTGANTEAFF | TGTGCCAGTAGTACAGGGGCGAACACTGAAGCTTTCTTT
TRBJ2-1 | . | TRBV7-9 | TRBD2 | CASSLKGLAGYNEQFF | TGTGCCAGCAGCTTAAAGGGACTAGCGGGCTACAATGAGCAGTTCTTC
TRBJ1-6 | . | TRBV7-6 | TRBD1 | CASSPSLRQGVYNSPLHF | TGTGCCAGCAGCCCCTCACTTAGACAGGGCGTCTATAATTCACCCCTCCACTTT
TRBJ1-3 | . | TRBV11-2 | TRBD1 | CASSPGQGLSYTIYF | TGTGCCAGCAGCCCGGGACAGGGGTTGAGTTACACCATATATTTT
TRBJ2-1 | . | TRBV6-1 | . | CASSHLATFIF | TGTGCCAGCAGTCACCTAGCGACCTTTATCTTC
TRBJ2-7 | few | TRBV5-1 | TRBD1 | CASSFGQGRYEQYF | TGCGCCAGCAGCTTTGGACAGGGGCGCTACGAGCAGTACTTC
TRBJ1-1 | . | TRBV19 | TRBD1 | CASSIATGGNTEAFF | TGTGCCAGTAGTATCGCGACAGGGGGCAACACTGAAGCTTTCTTT
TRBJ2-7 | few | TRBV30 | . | CACRGLYEQYF | TGTGCCTGCAGAGGACTTTACGAGCAGTACTTC
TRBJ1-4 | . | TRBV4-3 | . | CASSQERQLLNEKLFF | TGCGCCAGCAGCCAAGAGAGGCAGCTTCTTAATGAAAAACTGTTTTTT
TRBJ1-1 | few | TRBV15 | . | CATGGANTEAFF | TGTGCCACCGGGGGGGCGAACACTGAAGCTTTCTTT
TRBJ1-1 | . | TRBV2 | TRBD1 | CASSQRQGGTFF | TGTGCCAGCAGCCAGAGACAGGGCGGAACTTTCTTT
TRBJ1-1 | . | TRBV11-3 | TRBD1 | CASSFATGGAGTEAFF | TGTGCCAGCAGCTTCGCCACAGGGGGCGCGGGCACTGAAGCTTTCTTT
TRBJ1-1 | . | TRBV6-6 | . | CASSWGDTEAFF | TGTGCCAGCAGCTGGGGGGACACTGAAGCTTTCTTT
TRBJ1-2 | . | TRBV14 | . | CASSQDPPGRAYGYTF | TGTGCCAGCAGCCAAGACCCCCCCGGCAGGGCCTATGGCTACACCTTC
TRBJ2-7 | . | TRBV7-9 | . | CASSLAFPGSEQYF | TGTGCCAGCAGCTTAGCGTTCCCCGGGAGCGAGCAGTACTTC
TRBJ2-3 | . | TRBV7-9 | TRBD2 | CASSSGAVAGVQADTQYF | TGTGCCAGCAGCTCAGGTGCAGTAGCGGGAGTTCAGGCAGATACGCAGTATTTT
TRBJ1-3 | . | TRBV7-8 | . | CASSLYSGDGNTIYF | TGTGCCAGCAGCTTATATTCAGGGGACGGAAACACCATATATTTT
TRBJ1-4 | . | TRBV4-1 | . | CASSQEEQGREKLFF | TGCGCCAGCAGCCAAGAGGAGCAGGGGCGGGAAAAACTGTTTTTT
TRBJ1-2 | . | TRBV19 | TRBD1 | CASSPGTGGTGGYTF | TGTGCCAGTAGTCCCGGGACAGGGGGGACCGGCGGCTACACCTTC
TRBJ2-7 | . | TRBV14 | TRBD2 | CASSLQEGLAGDYEQYF | TGTGCCAGCAGCCTACAAGAAGGACTAGCGGGAGACTACGAGCAGTACTTC
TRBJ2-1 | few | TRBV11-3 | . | CASSLEASNEQFF | TGTGCCAGCAGCTTAGAGGCCAGCAATGAGCAGTTCTTC
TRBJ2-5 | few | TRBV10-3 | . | CAISESLRTRGETQYF | TGTGCCATCAGTGAGTCACTAAGGACTCGGGGAGAGACCCAGTACTTC
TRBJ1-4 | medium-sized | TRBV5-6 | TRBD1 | CASSFTTGGETNEKLFF | TGTGCCAGCAGCTTTACTACAGGGGGTGAGACTAATGAAAAACTGTTTTTT
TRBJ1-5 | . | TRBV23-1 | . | CASSQSIEQRNSNQPQHF | TGCGCCAGCAGTCAATCGATAGAGCAGCGAAATAGCAATCAGCCCCAGCATTTT
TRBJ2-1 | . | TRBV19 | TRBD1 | CASSLDREVQFF | TGTGCCAGTAGTTTGGACAGGGAGGTGCAGTTCTTC
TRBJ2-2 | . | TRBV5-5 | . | CASSLGTTKRGGELFF | TGTGCCAGCAGCTTGGGGACTACCAAAAGGGGCGGGGAGCTGTTTTTT
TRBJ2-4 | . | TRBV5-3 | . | CARSPGGGALLTKNIQYF | TGTGCCAGAAGCCCCGGCGGGGGCGCGTTACTAACCAAAAACATTCAGTACTTC
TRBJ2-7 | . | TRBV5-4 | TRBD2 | CASSFPRGDSYEQYF | TGTGCCAGCAGCTTCCCGCGGGGGGACTCCTACGAGCAGTACTTC
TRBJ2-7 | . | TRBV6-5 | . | CASSYFGGGASYEQYF | TGTGCCAGCAGTTACTTCGGTGGAGGGGCCTCCTACGAGCAGTACTTC
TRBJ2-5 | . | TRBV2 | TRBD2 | CASSETSGETQYF | TGTGCCAGCAGTGAAACTAGCGGAGAGACCCAGTACTTC